This TCR beta chain was captured in a study of T cell responses to AZD1222 COVID-19 vaccine. General study findings and limits: Spike as a whole was targeted by vaccine-associated CD4 TCRs, dominant at 160-218 and 743-854.

Generated by immunoSEQ multiplex PCR, the TCRdb table keeps only in-frame clones and is missing some. The sample shows over 150,000 clones, around nine tenths of them seen only once. On this clone: Its antigen is unknown.

V shed 7 bases and J 4 bases; nucleotides not matched to a gene: 7. Germline V gene sequence: CDR1 WSHSY, CDR2 SAAADI. The CDR3 length is 14 residues. The source was peripheral blood, collected on day 0 of AZD1222 vaccination. The genes are TRBV10-2 and TRBJ2-7; 10 bases fit TRBD2. The TCR was taken from an adult in good health. CDR3 sequence reads: CASTERGGRYEQYF. In DNA, the CDR3 is TGCGCCAGCACCGAGCGGGGGGGCCGTTACGAGCAGTACTTC.